The sequence of this T cell receptor beta chain was determined in a study of human CD8 memory T cell subsets. Generation of TCR beta libraries used UMI-labeled 5' RACE. TCRdb reprocessed the 5' RACE reads and keeps a single row for each CDR3 protein, giving no DNA. This table lists approximately 9,300 distinct CDR3 sequences. The CDR3 totals 13 residues. The germline gives CDR1 MGHRA, CDR2 YSYEKL. Worth noting for this clonotype: Its antigen is not identified.

Study outcomes and limitations: Although both stem-like subsets shared clonotypes with effector memory cells, the stem-like memory and precursor exhausted T cell repertoires overlapped only minimally with each other. Precursor exhausted T cells appeared less diverse than stem-like memory T cells according to Chao1 estimates.

Stem-like memory CD8+ T cells (TSTEM) were CCR7+ PD-1- TIGIT-. Healthy donors' buffy coats yielded the PBMC. Material: CD8+ stem-like memory T cells (TSCM and TCM) sorted from PBMCs. Subset in this sample: stem-like memory CD8 T cells (TSTEM), CCR7+ PD-1- TIGIT-. The source of this sequence is a human donor in good health. The chain links TRBV4-1 to TRBJ1-2; the TRBD1 assignment by TCRdb is unverifiable without DNA. The CDR3 sequence: CASSHLQGYGYTF.